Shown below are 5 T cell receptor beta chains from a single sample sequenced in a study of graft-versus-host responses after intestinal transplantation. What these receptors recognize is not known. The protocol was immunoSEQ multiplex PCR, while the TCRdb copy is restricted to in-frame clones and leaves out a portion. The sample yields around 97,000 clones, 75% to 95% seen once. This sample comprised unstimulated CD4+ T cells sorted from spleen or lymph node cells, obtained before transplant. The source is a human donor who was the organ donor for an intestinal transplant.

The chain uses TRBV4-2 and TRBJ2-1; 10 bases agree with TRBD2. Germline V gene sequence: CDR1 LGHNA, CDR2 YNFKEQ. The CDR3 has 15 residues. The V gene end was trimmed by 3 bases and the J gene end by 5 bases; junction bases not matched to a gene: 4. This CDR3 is CASSHRTSGNNEQFF. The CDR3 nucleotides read TGTGCCAGCAGCCATCGGACTAGCGGTAACAATGAGCAGTTCTTC.

The CDR3 coding sequence is TGTGCCAGCACCCCTGAGGAGTCTCTCAAAGAGACCCAGTACTTC. Amino acids: CASTPEESLKETQYF. V gene TRBV7-8 combines with J gene TRBJ2-5; D is undetermined. The CDR3 covers 15 residues. Germline values: CDR1 SGHVS, CDR2 FQNEAQ. Trimming left V 7 bases short and J 3 bases short, with 18 bases between.

The CDR3 here is CASSLWGGPGANVLTF. CDR3 bases: TGTGCCAGCTCGCTTTGGGGGGGTCCTGGGGCCAACGTCCTGACTTTC. The chain carries TRBV27 and TRBJ2-6; 7 bases align to TRBD2. Germline assignment: CDR1 MNHEY and CDR2 SMNVEV (reference sequence). J lost 2 bases, V lost 8 bases, and 9 bases had no gene match. The CDR3 covers 16 residues.

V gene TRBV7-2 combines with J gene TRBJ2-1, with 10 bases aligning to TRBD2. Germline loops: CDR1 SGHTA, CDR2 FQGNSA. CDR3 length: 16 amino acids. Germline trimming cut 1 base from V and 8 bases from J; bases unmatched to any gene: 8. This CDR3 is CASSLGSPSGGYEQFF. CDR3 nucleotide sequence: TGTGCCAGCAGCTTAGGGTCGCCTAGCGGGGGTTATGAGCAGTTCTTC.

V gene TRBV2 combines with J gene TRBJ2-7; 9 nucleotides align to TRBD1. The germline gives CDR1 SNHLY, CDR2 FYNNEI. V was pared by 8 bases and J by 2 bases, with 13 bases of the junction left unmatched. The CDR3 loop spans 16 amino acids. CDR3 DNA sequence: TGTGCCAGCCGATCGGTCGGGGGACAGGGCCCCTACGAGCAGTACTTC. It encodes CASRSVGGQGPYEQYF.